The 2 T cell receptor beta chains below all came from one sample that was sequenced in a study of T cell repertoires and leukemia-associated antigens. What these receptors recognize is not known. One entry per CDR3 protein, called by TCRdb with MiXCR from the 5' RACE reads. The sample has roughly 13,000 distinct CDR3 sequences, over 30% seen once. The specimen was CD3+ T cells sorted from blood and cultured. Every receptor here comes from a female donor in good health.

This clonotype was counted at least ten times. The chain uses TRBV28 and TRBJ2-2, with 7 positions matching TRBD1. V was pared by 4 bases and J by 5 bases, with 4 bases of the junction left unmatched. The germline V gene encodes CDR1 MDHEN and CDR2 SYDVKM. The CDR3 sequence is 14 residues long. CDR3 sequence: CASSSPGGTGELFF. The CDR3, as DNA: TGTGCCAGCAGTTCCCCAGGGGGAACCGGGGAGCTGTTTTTT.

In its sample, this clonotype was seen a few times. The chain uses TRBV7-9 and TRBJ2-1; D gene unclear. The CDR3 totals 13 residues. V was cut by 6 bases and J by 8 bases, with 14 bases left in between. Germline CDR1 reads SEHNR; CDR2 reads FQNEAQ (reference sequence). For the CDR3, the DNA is TGTGCCAGCAGTCCCGCAGCGTCCCATGAGCAGTTCTTC. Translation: CASSPAASHEQFF.